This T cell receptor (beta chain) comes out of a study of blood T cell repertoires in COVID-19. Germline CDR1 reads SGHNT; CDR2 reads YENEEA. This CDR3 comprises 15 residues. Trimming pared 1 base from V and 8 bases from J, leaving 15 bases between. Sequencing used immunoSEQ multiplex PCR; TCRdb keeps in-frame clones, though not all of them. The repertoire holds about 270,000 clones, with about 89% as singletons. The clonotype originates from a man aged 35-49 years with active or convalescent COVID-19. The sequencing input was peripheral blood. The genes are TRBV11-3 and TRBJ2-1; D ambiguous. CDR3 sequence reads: CASSLARTKIDEQFF. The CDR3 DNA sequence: TGTGCCAGCAGCTTAGCCCGAACTAAGATTGATGAGCAGTTCTTC.